These 26 T cell receptor beta chains share one sample of origin, sequenced in a study of cytomegalovirus exposure and HLA in healthy donors (dated by TCRdb to 2016 to 2017). Receptor libraries were prepared by the immunoSEQ multiplex PCR assay. The multiplex PCR relied on a mix of 60 forward primers for TCR Vbeta segments and 13 reverse primers for TCR Jbeta segments. TCRdb stores this immuneACCESS table with in-frame sequences only. Part of the clones is absent; in the studies checked, under half of the shortfall reflects unresolved V genes, and no reason is known for the rest. The sample yields about 110,000 clones; approximately 76% were counted once. The biggest ten clones account for about 2% of the sample. The source material was PBMCs. The receptor source for this set is a man aged 18 to 30 in good health and CMV-seronegative.

In this sample, this clone turned up a few times. V and J are TRBV5-6 and TRBJ1-1, with TRBD1 matching 9 bases. The J segment lost 10 bases and the V segment lost 3 bases, leaving 13 bases of the junction unmatched. CDR3 length: 15 amino acids. Germline assignment: CDR1 SGHDT and CDR2 YYEEEE. CDR3 sequence reads: CASSYGTGRTSSAFF. Written as DNA, the CDR3 is TGTGCCAGCAGCTACGGGACAGGGCGTACGAGTTCAGCTTTCTTT.

This clone was recorded a few times. The rearrangement joins TRBV7-9 to TRBJ1-2; TRBD1 matches 7 bases. The V gene's germline CDR1 is SEHNR and CDR2 FQNEAQ (reference sequence). CDR3 size: 14 residues. J gave up 4 bases and V 5 bases, and 7 bases lay outside the gene matches. CDR3 sequence: CASSPRTGVYGYTF. The CDR3, as DNA: TGTGCCAGCAGCCCTAGGACAGGAGTCTATGGCTACACCTTC.

J is TRBJ1-2 and V is TRBV19, with 8 bases lining up with TRBD1. Germline V lookup: CDR1 LNHDA, CDR2 SQIVND (reference sequence). J lost 7 bases, V lost 0 bases, and 1 base had no gene match. This CDR3 region has 13 residues. As DNA, the CDR3 is TGTGCCAGTAGTATAGATACAGGGGGTGGCTACACCTTC. Translation: CASSIDTGGGYTF.

V is TRBV13 and J is TRBJ1-1; D unclear. Trimming removed 0 bases from V and 4 bases from J, with 9 bases in between. The CDR3 covers 14 residues. CDR1 and CDR2 from the germline V gene are PRHDT and FYEKMQ (reference sequence). In nucleotides, the CDR3 is TGTGCCAGCAGCTTAGGCCGTGAGGGCACTGAAGCTTTCTTT. It specifies CASSLGREGTEAFF.

The chain is built from TRBV11-2 and TRBJ2-1, with 10 positions matching TRBD2. Germline CDR1 and CDR2: SGHAT and FQNNGV. V lost 6 bases and J lost 4; bases outside the gene matches: 6. CDR3 length: 15 residues. The chain's CDR3 is CASRIAGGIYNEQFF. The CDR3 region has the DNA TGTGCCAGCAGGATAGCGGGGGGAATTTACAATGAGCAGTTCTTC. The full variable domain, with the rest looked up from reference TRBV11-2 and TRBJ2-1, is EAGVAQSPRYKIIEKRQSVAFWCNPISGHATLYWYQQILGQGPKLLIQFQNNGVVDDSQLPKDRFSAERLKGVDSTLKIQPAKLEDSAVYLCASRIAGGIYNEQFFGPGTRLTVL.

The chain has TRBV15 and TRBJ2-5, with TRBD2 matching 8 bases. Germline CDR1 and CDR2: LNHNV and YYDKDF (reference sequence). Trimming removed 1 base from V and 4 bases from J; junction bases left unmatched: 5. The CDR3 extends over 15 amino acids. The CDR3 nucleotides read TGTGCCACCAGCAGAGTGGGCGGGGGGTTAGAGACCCAGTACTTC. Its translation: CATSRVGGGLETQYF.

This chain joins TRBV9 and TRBJ2-1; 9 bases match TRBD2. V gave up 0 bases and J gave up 10 bases; unmatched junction bases: 8. CDR1 and CDR2 (germline): SGDLS, YYNGEE. This CDR3 has 15 residues. The CDR3 reads CASSVGGRGGSEQFF. CDR3 nucleotide sequence: TGTGCCAGCAGCGTAGGGGGGCGGGGGGGTAGCGAGCAGTTCTTC.

V is TRBV5-1 and J is TRBJ2-7, with a tentative D call TRBD1 (6 bases). CDR1 and CDR2 (germline): SGHRS, YFSETQ. The CDR3 loop spans 13 amino acids. The V end was cut by 3 bases, the J end by 3 bases, with 10 bases between. Here the CDR3 reads CASSSLDSYEQYF. The CDR3 DNA reads as TGCGCCAGCAGCTCTCTGGACAGCTACGAGCAGTACTTC.

The chain recombines TRBV19 with TRBJ2-3; 10 positions agree with TRBD2. Trimming at V came to 3 bases and at J to 4 bases, leaving 4 bases not matched to a gene. The CDR3 contains 15 residues. Per germline, CDR1 LNHDA and CDR2 SQIVND (reference sequence). The CDR3 DNA reads as TGTGCCAGTAGTATTCAGCGGGGGGGCTCAGATACGCAGTATTTT. This encodes CASSIQRGGSDTQYF.

This clone was observed once. The same CDR3 also results from other DNA sequences found in this sample. This chain uses TRBV5-1 with TRBJ1-2; 8 bases are shared with TRBD1. Germline V gives CDR1 SGHRS, CDR2 YFSETQ. The CDR3 runs 14 residues. V was pared by 1 base and J by 2 bases, with 1 base of the junction left unmatched. The CDR3 coding sequence is TGCGCCAGCAGCTTGACAGGGGGAAACTATGGCTACACCTTC. This encodes CASSLTGGNYGYTF.

The chain links TRBV5-4 to TRBJ2-1, with 7 bases that match TRBD2. V shed 2 bases, J shed 4 bases, and the junction held 6 bases outside the gene matches. The CDR3 covers 15 residues. Germline loops: CDR1 SGHNT, CDR2 YYREEE (reference sequence). The CDR3 loop is CASSFPTSLYNEQFF. The DNA of the CDR3 is TGTGCCAGCAGCTTCCCGACTAGCCTGTACAATGAGCAGTTCTTC.

The sample holds a few counts of this clone. The chain has TRBV5-4 and TRBJ2-6, with a possible D match to TRBD1 (5 bases). The CDR3 runs to 15 residues. The germline V gene encodes CDR1 SGHNT and CDR2 YYREEE (reference sequence). V shed 2 bases and J shed 4 bases, with 10 bases lying between them. The CDR3 DNA is TGTGCCAGCAGCTTACCCAGGGCCGGGGCCAACGTCCTGACTTTC. This codes for CASSLPRAGANVLTF.

This chain uses TRBV5-1 with TRBJ2-5; TRBD2 matches at 11 bases. The J segment lost 5 bases and the V segment lost 0 bases, leaving 3 bases of the junction unmatched. In germline, CDR1 is SGHRS, CDR2 YFSETQ. The CDR3 contains 15 residues. CDR3 coding DNA: TGCGCCAGCAGCTTGGTAGCGGGGGGGCTGGAGACCCAGTACTTC. It translates to CASSLVAGGLETQYF.

This clone occurred a few times. CDR3 region: CSVRQGADTEAFF. The CDR3 DNA follows: TGCAGCGTCCGTCAGGGGGCAGACACTGAAGCTTTCTTT. The rearrangement joins TRBV29-1 to TRBJ1-1; 8 nucleotides agree with TRBD1. CDR3 length: 13 residues. Germline V gene lookup returns CDR1 SQVTM and CDR2 ANQGSEA. V lost 6 bases and J lost 3; bases outside the gene matches: 6.

The chain combines TRBV23-1 with TRBJ1-2; TRBD1 matches at 9 bases. TRBV23-1 is flagged as an ORF with uncertain function. This CDR3 is built from 14 residues. Trimming at V came to 0 bases and at J to 11 bases, leaving 7 bases not matched to a gene. CDR3 DNA sequence: TGCGCCAGCAGTCAATCGGCGGGACAGGGTAATTACACCTTC. Translating it yields CASSQSAGQGNYTF.

The chain carries TRBV10-3 and TRBJ2-5; weak D call: TRBD1 (5 bases). V gave up 8 bases and J gave up 1 base, with 8 bases separating them. CDR3 length equals 12 residues. Per germline, CDR1 ENHRY and CDR2 SYGVKD. This CDR3 reads CAIGAGQETQYF. CDR3 sequence (DNA): TGTGCCATCGGGGCTGGCCAAGAGACCCAGTACTTC.

This clone was seen a single time. The chain carries TRBV27 and TRBJ1-5; 8 bases align to TRBD1. V lost 7 bases, J lost 5 bases, and 13 bases stayed unmatched. Germline values: CDR1 MNHEY, CDR2 SMNVEV (reference sequence). The CDR3 is 16 amino acids. DNA of the CDR3: TGTGCCAGCACTTTTCGAGGGGACAGGAATTATCAGCCCCAGCATTTT. The encoded protein is CASTFRGDRNYQPQHF.

The chain has TRBV11-2 and TRBJ1-2; 8 bases map to TRBD1. The germline V gene encodes CDR1 SGHAT and CDR2 FQNNGV. V gave up 5 bases and J gave up 5 bases; unmatched junction bases: 4. The CDR3 length is 13 residues. Here the CDR3 reads CASSGDRRYGYTF. CDR3 nucleotide sequence: TGTGCCAGCAGCGGGGACAGGCGATATGGCTACACCTTC.

J is TRBJ2-7 and V is TRBV19, with TRBD2 as a possible D gene (6 bases). V was clipped by 3 bases and J by 6 bases, with 15 bases between them. Germline CDR1 LNHDA, CDR2 SQIVND (reference sequence). The CDR3 has 14 residues. As DNA, the CDR3 is TGTGCCAGTAGTATCGAGGTCACCGGGAGCGAGCAGTACTTC. Translation gives CASSIEVTGSEQYF.

This chain links TRBV7-9 with TRBJ1-1; a weak D match, TRBD1 (5 bases). The CDR3 totals 14 residues. Trimming shortened V by 3 bases and J by 0 bases, and 8 bases separated the two germline ends. CDR1 SEHNR and CDR2 FQNEAQ come from the germline V gene (reference sequence). The CDR3 DNA reads TGTGCCAGCAGCTTTGGGGGGATGAACACTGAAGCTTTCTTT. Its protein is CASSFGGMNTEAFF. The full variable domain, completed using reference TRBV7-9 and TRBJ1-1, is DTGVSQNPRHKITKRGQNVTFRCDPISEHNRLYWYRQTLGQGPEFLTYFQNEAQLEKSRLLSDRFSAERPKGSFSTLEIQRTEQGDSAMYLCASSFGGMNTEAFFGQGTRLTVV.

This clone was picked up one time. The same CDR3 is also encoded by other DNA sequences in this sample. V gene TRBV7-2 combines with J gene TRBJ2-2, with 9 nucleotides matching TRBD1. In germline, CDR1 is SGHTA, CDR2 FQGNSA. The length of the CDR3 is 15 residues. V dropped 5 bases and J dropped 3; count of bases not matched to a gene: 4. CDR3 DNA sequence: TGTGCCAGCAGCCGGGACAGGGTCGACACCGGGGAGCTGTTTTTT. Protein product: CASSRDRVDTGELFF.

The V gene is TRBV7-8, the J gene TRBJ1-1; 9 positions agree with TRBD1. J gave up 1 base and V 5 bases, and 14 bases lay outside the gene matches. The CDR3 runs 18 residues. Germline V CDR1 and CDR2: SGHVS, FQNEAQ. CDR3 nucleotides: TGTGCCAGCAGCACCATTGGGGGGACAGGGTTGCGGAACACTGAAGCTTTCTTT. Encoded protein: CASSTIGGTGLRNTEAFF.

The V and J genes are TRBV6-1 and TRBJ1-5; possible D gene TRBD1, 5 bases. V gave up 7 bases and J gave up 4 bases, with 17 bases separating them. This CDR3 is 15 amino acids long. Germline V gene lookup returns CDR1 MNHNS and CDR2 SASEGT. This chain's CDR3 is CASKPGTGANQPQHF. CDR3 DNA sequence: TGTGCCAGCAAGCCGGGGACTGGGGCGAATCAGCCCCAGCATTTT.

Worth noting for this clone: Other DNA sequences in the same sample also yield this CDR3. This chain uses TRBV4-3 with TRBJ1-4, with D possibly being TRBD1 (5 bases). In germline, CDR1 is LGHNA, CDR2 YSLEER. The CDR3 covers 15 residues. V was cut by 4 bases and J by 7 bases, with 16 bases left in between. The CDR3 sequence is CASSRAGFVGEKLFF. The CDR3 nucleotides are TGCGCCAGCAGCCGTGCAGGGTTCGTGGGTGAAAAACTGTTTTTT.

This chain joins TRBV28 and TRBJ2-3; D gene unclear. Trimming cost V 5 bases and J 8 bases, with 11 bases left between them. Germline CDR1 MDHEN, CDR2 SYDVKM. This CDR3 is 12 amino acids long. This chain's CDR3 is CASSTQYVTQYF. The CDR3 DNA reads TGTGCCAGCAGTACCCAGTACGTTACGCAGTATTTT.

The rearrangement links TRBV20-1 to TRBJ2-7, with a possible D match to TRBD1 (6 bases). The CDR3 has 11 residues. Deletions cut 5 bases from V and 7 bases from J, with 12 bases between. Germline CDR1 is DFQATT and CDR2 is SNEGSKA (reference sequence). CDR3 DNA: TGCAGTGCTTCCAGGACAGCTGAGCAGTACTTC. Translation: CSASRTAEQYF.